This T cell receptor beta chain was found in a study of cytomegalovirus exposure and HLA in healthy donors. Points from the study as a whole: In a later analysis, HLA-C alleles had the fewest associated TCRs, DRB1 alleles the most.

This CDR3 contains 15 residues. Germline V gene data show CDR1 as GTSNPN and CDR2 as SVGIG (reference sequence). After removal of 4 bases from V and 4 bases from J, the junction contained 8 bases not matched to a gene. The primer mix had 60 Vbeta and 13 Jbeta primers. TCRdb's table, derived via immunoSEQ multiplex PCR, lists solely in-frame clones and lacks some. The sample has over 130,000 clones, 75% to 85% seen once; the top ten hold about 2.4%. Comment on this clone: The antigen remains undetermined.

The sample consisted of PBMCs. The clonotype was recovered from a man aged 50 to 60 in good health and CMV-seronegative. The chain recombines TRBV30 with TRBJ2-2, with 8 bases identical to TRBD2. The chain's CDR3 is CAWTAQRGSTGELFF. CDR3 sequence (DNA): TGTGCCTGGACCGCACAGCGGGGGTCCACCGGGGAGCTGTTTTTT.